These 19 T cell receptor beta chains were all obtained from the same sample, sequenced in a study of shared T cell receptors in the human thymus. Generated by immunoSEQ multiplex PCR, the TCRdb table keeps only in-frame clones and is missing some. The sample includes 700,000 or so clones, 80% to 90% of them seen just once. These data were likewise used in another study, on human thymus T cells.

The sequenced sample consisted of thymocytes. These receptor sequences come from a girl in the first two years of life with a congenital heart defect.

The gene calls are TRBV7-9 and TRBJ1-6, with D perhaps matching TRBD1 (6 bases). This CDR3 spans 15 amino acids. Germline CDR1 reads SEHNR; CDR2 reads FQNEAQ (reference sequence). V was clipped by 3 bases and J by 5 bases, with 11 bases between them. The CDR3 protein is CASSFRGANNSPLHF. As DNA, the CDR3 is TGTGCCAGCAGCTTTCGGGGGGCGAATAATTCACCCCTCCACTTT.

This chain connects TRBV9 to TRBJ1-1; tentative D call: TRBD1 (6 bases). Germline lookup yields CDR1 SGDLS and CDR2 YYNGEE. Between the trimmed V and J ends, which lost 4 bases and 5 bases, there was a span of 18 bases. This CDR3 is built from 15 residues. CDR3 residues: CASSPGTRARTEAFF. CDR3 DNA sequence: TGTGCCAGCAGCCCCGGGACAAGGGCGAGGACTGAAGCTTTCTTT.

In its sample, this clone was seen a few times. V and J are TRBV20-1 and TRBJ2-3; D is unclear. V lost 8 bases, J lost 4 bases, and 10 bases lay in between. In germline, CDR1 is DFQATT, CDR2 SNEGSKA (reference sequence). This CDR3 is 11 amino acids long. Here the CDR3 DNA reads TGCAGTCCGAGAGGAGCAGATACGCAGTATTTT. Translation: CSPRGADTQYF.

V is TRBV5-1 and J is TRBJ1-1, with a weak D call TRBD1 (6 bases). The CDR3 contains 14 residues. V was clipped by 5 bases and J by 5 bases, with 16 bases between them. Germline-derived CDR1 and CDR2 are SGHRS and YFSETQ. The CDR3 reads CASRPGTIGTEAFF. The DNA of the CDR3 is TGCGCCAGCAGACCTGGGACAATAGGGACTGAAGCTTTCTTT.

This chain connects TRBV29-1 to TRBJ2-3, with 10 positions matching TRBD1. Unmatched junction bases numbered 14, after V lost 3 bases and J lost 2 bases. The CDR3 totals 18 residues. CDR1 and CDR2 (germline): SQVTM, ANQGSEA. CDR3 coding DNA: TGCAGCGTTGAGACAGGGGGCGCCGAGATAGGTTCCACAGATACGCAGTATTTT. This gives the protein CSVETGGAEIGSTDTQYF.

This chain's CDR3 is CASSLGQTGPTDTQYF. The DNA for the CDR3 is TGTGCCAGCAGTCTCGGCCAGACAGGACCTACAGATACGCAGTATTTT. The gene calls are TRBV5-4 and TRBJ2-3; D possibly corresponds to TRBD1 (6 bases). Germline values: CDR1 SGHNT, CDR2 YYREEE (reference sequence). V was trimmed by 5 bases and J by 3 bases, leaving 19 bases between them. CDR3 length equals 16 residues. Together with reference TRBV5-4 and TRBJ2-3, the CDR3 gives the full variable domain: ETGVTQSPTHLIKTRGQQVTLRCSSQSGHNTVSWYQQALGQGPQFIFQYYREEENGRGNFPPRFSGLQFPNYSSELNVNALELDDSALYLCASSLGQTGPTDTQYFGPGTRLTVL.

Concerning this clone: The junction departs from germline at one end; a sequencing error may be responsible. The gene calls are TRBV7-7 and TRBJ2-2; 7 bases are shared with TRBD1. Germline values: CDR1 SSHAT, CDR2 FNYEAQ (reference sequence). This CDR3 comprises 15 residues. The CDR3 sequence is CASSFYAQGTGELFF. The CDR3 nucleotides are TGTGCTAGCAGCTTCTATGCACAGGGGACCGGGGAGCTGTTTTTT. Full variable domain (outside the CDR3, taken from reference TRBV7-7 and TRBJ2-2): GAGVSQSPRYKVTKRGQDVTLRCDPISSHATLYWYQQALGQGPEFLTYFNYEAQPDKSGLPSDRFSAERPEGSISTLTIQRTEQRDSAMYRCASSFYAQGTGELFFGEGSRLTVL.

The chain has TRBV5-1 and TRBJ2-1; no definite D call. The CDR3 sequence is 13 residues long. V was trimmed by 6 bases and J by 5 bases, leaving 12 bases between them. Per the germline V gene, CDR1 is SGHRS and CDR2 is YFSETQ. The CDR3 protein is CASTRHLNNEQFF. CDR3 bases: TGCGCCAGCACCAGACATTTGAACAATGAGCAGTTCTTC.

This chain connects TRBV4-1 to TRBJ2-5; the match to TRBD1 covers 10 bases. The CDR3 length is 16 residues. Germline V gene lookup returns CDR1 MGHRA and CDR2 YSYEKL. The ends lost 0 bases at V and 2 bases at J; junction bases unmatched: 3. CDR3: CASSQDWTGGQETQYF. For the CDR3, the DNA is TGCGCCAGCAGCCAAGATTGGACAGGGGGTCAAGAGACCCAGTACTTC.

The V gene is TRBV28, the J gene TRBJ2-2, with D tentatively TRBD2 (5 bases). V gave up 10 bases and J gave up 7 bases, with 37 bases separating them. This CDR3 contains 20 residues. The V gene's germline CDR1 is MDHEN and CDR2 SYDVKM. CDR3 nucleotides: TGTGCCACGGTTTCCCTGGAGGACCCACACGTCTTCAGGCTAAGCGGGGAGCTGTTTTTT. It encodes CATVSLEDPHVFRLSGELFF.

This clone showed up just once. The V and J genes are TRBV5-4 and TRBJ1-2, with TRBD1 identical over 7 bases. The CDR3 runs to 19 residues. With V trimmed by 6 bases and J by 4 bases, 24 bases remained unmatched. Germline lookup yields CDR1 SGHNT and CDR2 YYREEE (reference sequence). DNA for the CDR3: TGTGCCAGCACCAACCATTTCCCCACACAGGGGCACCTTTTCTATGGCTACACCTTC. Its protein product is CASTNHFPTQGHLFYGYTF.

The chain employs TRBV7-8 and TRBJ1-1; 7 bases match TRBD1. Germline-derived CDR1 and CDR2 are SGHVS and FQNEAQ. V shed 2 bases, J shed 7 bases, and the junction held 13 bases outside the gene matches. This CDR3 is 16 amino acids long. The CDR3 DNA is TGTGCCAGCAGCTTAAGGGGCGGGACAGCTACAGTTGAAGCTTTCTTT. Protein product: CASSLRGGTATVEAFF.

The CDR3 nucleotides are TGTGCCAGCAGCCCCCAAATCAACGACAGGGGAGATGGCTACACCTTC. Amino acid sequence: CASSPQINDRGDGYTF. V is TRBV14 and J is TRBJ1-2; 8 bases map to TRBD1. The CDR3 is 16 amino acids. Germline V gene lookup returns CDR1 SGHDN and CDR2 FVKESK. After removal of 4 bases from V and 6 bases from J, the junction contained 13 bases not matched to a gene.

DNA of the CDR3: TGTGCCAGCTCACCATGGGGTCGGGGAAATTCACCCCTCCACTTT. It codes for CASSPWGRGNSPLHF. The rearrangement links TRBV18 to TRBJ1-6, with D hard to call. V was trimmed by 2 bases and J by 7 bases, leaving 12 bases between them. CDR1 and CDR2 (germline): KGHSH, LQKENI. This CDR3 spans 15 amino acids.

This clone has a handful of counts. DNA of the CDR3: TGTGCCAGCAGACCGCGTACCGGGACTAGCGGGGGGGCTTCCCCAGGCAAAAACATTCAGTACTTC. It yields the protein CASRPRTGTSGGASPGKNIQYF. V usage is TRBV28 and J usage is TRBJ2-4, with 16 bases lining up with TRBD2. This CDR3 comprises 22 residues. Germline CDR1 reads MDHEN; CDR2 reads SYDVKM. Trimming cost V 6 bases and J 3 bases; bases outside gene matches: 20.

The genes are TRBV18 and TRBJ2-7, with 8 bases lining up with TRBD1. V lost 2 bases and J lost 6; bases outside the gene matches: 3. Germline V gives CDR1 KGHSH, CDR2 LQKENI. This CDR3 is 13 amino acids long. The CDR3 region has the DNA TGTGCCAGCTCACCAAGGACAGGGCCCGAGCAGTACTTC. As protein: CASSPRTGPEQYF.

The chain couples TRBV27 to TRBJ1-2; D unresolved. CDR1 is MNHEY and CDR2 is SMNVEV in the germline V gene (reference sequence). The V and J ends lost 4 bases and 2 bases respectively, with 11 bases between them. CDR3 length: 14 amino acids. The CDR3 nucleotides are TGTGCCAGCAGTTCGGCGGGTAACAACTATGGCTACACCTTC. It is translated as CASSSAGNNYGYTF.

This CDR3 reads CASSLGTQVLRNTEAFF. The CDR3, as DNA: TGTGCCAGCAGTTTAGGAACCCAGGTTCTCCGGAACACTGAAGCTTTCTTT. The chain is built from TRBV28 and TRBJ1-1; D not resolved. The CDR3 totals 17 residues. The germline V gene has CDR1 MDHEN and CDR2 SYDVKM. Trimming removed 2 bases from V and 1 base from J, with 17 bases in between.

This sequence joins TRBV7-2 and TRBJ1-1; no clear D gene. The CDR3 extends over 14 amino acids. In germline, CDR1 is SGHTA, CDR2 FQGNSA. Trimming stripped 2 bases from V and 1 base from J, with 8 bases between. The CDR3 loop is CASSLTVRNTEAFF. The DNA of the CDR3 is TGTGCCAGCAGCTTAACAGTTAGGAACACTGAAGCTTTCTTT.